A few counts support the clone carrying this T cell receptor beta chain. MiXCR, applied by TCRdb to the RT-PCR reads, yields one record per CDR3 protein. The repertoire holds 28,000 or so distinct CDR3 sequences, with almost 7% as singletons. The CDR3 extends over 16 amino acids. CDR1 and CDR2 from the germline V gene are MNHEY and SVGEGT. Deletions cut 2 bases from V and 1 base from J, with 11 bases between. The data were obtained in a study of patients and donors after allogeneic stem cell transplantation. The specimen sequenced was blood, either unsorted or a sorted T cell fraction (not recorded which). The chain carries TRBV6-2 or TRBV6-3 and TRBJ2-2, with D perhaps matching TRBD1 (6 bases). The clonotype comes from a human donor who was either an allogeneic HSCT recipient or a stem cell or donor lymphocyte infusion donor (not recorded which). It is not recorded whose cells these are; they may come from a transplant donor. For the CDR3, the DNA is TGTGCCAGCAGTTACCCGGACAGTTTGAACACCGGGGAGCTGTTTTTT. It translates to CASSYPDSLNTGELFF.